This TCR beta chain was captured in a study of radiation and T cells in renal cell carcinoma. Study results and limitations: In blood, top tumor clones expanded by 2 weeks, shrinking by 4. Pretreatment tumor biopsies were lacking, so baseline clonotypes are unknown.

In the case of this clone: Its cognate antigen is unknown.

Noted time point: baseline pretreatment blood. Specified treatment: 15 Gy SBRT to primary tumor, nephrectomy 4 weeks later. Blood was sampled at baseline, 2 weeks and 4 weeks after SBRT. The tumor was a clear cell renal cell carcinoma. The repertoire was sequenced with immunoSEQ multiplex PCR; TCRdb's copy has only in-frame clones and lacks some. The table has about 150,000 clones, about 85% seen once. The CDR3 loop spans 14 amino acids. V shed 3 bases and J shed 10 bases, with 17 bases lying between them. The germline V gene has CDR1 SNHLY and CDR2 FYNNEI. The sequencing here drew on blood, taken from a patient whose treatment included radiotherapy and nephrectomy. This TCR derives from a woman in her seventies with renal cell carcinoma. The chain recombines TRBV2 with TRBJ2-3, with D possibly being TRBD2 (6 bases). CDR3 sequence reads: CASSDPTSSLAQYF. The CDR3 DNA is TGTGCCAGCAGTGACCCGACTAGTTCCTTGGCGCAGTATTTT.